This T cell receptor beta chain comes out of a study of T-cell reconstitution after alpha-beta-depleted transplantation in children. Study-wide findings and caveats: Alpha-beta T cells present about two months after transplant were reported to originate from several hundred expanded graft clones. Recipient T cells and thymic progenitors that survived gave rise to the high TCRbeta diversity observed at day 60 in some patients. One year post-transplant, T-cell counts and diversity were largely derived from T cells produced anew.

Unique molecular identifiers were built into the TCRbeta library. TCRdb fed the PCR reads into MiXCR, producing one record per CDR3 protein. The table records fewer than 500,000 distinct CDR3 sequences, roughly two fifths of them present only once. The ends were cut back, 5 bases at V and 1 base at J, with 11 bases in the middle. Germline V lookup: CDR1 SGHVS, CDR2 FNYEAQ. The CDR3 extends over 14 amino acids. Notes on this clonotype: The antigen remains undetermined.

The receptor comes from a girl aged 2-10 years with aplastic anemia, due to receive a stem cell transplant. The sample consisted of PBMCs, taken before TCRalphabeta/CD19-depleted stem cell transplant. The V call is TRBV7-6, the J call TRBJ2-5; TRBD2 is a possible D gene (6 bases). As DNA, the CDR3 is TGTGCCAGCAGCCCACTAGCAACCCAAGAGACCCAGTACTTC. It encodes CASSPLATQETQYF.